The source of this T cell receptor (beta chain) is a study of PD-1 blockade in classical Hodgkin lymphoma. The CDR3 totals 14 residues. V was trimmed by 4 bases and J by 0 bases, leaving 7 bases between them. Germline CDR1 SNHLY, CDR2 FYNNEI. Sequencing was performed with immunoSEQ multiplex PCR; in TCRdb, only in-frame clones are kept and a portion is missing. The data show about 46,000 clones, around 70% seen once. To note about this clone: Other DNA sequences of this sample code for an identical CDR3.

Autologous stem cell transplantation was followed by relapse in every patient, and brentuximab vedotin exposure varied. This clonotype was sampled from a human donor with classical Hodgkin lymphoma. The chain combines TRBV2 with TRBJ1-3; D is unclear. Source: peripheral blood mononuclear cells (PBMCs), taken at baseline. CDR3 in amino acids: CASSGGLSGNTIYF. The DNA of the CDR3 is TGTGCCAGCAGTGGCGGTCTCTCTGGAAACACCATATATTTT.